The rows below give T cell receptor beta chains drawn from one sample of a study of blood T cell repertoires in COVID-19. Assay used: immunoSEQ multiplex PCR; TCRdb lists only in-frame clones, some missing. The sample consists of roughly 200,000 clones, around 87% of them appearing once. Sequenced: peripheral blood. The receptor set was obtained from a man aged 50 or older with acute or convalescent COVID-19. Each CDR3 is given with its conserved first and last residue. A D gene is named only where the DNA matches it firmly. Some rows mark clone size as missing; the rest say once, few, many or name a class of expanded clone.

cdr3_nt,cdr3_aa,d_call,j_call,v_call,clone_size
TGTGCCAGCAGTTTAGGGTTTGACTATCTCTACGAGCAGTACTTC,CASSLGFDYLYEQYF,.,TRBJ2-7,TRBV28,.
TGTGCCAGCAGCCAAGCTGGGACAGGGTTGAATGAGCAGTTCTTC,CASSQAGTGLNEQFF,TRBD1,TRBJ2-1,TRBV4-2,.
TGTGCCAGCAGCTTCTCGACAGGGGATAATTCACCCCTCCACTTT,CASSFSTGDNSPLHF,TRBD1,TRBJ1-6,TRBV7-2,.
TGTGCCAGCAGTTTTTCCGGGACAGGGGCCTTGAACACCGGGGAGCTGTTTTTT,CASSFSGTGALNTGELFF,TRBD1,TRBJ2-2,TRBV28,.
TGTGCCATCAGACGGACAGCTAACACTGAAGCTTTCTTT,CAIRRTANTEAFF,.,TRBJ1-1,TRBV10-3,.
TGTGCCAGCAGCTCCCGGGCCGGGGATGAGCAGTTCTTC,CASSSRAGDEQFF,.,TRBJ2-1,TRBV7-2,.
TGTGCCTCGAAGCCGGGACACAGCACAGATACGCAGTATTTT,CASKPGHSTDTQYF,.,TRBJ2-3,TRBV10-3,once
TGTGCCAGTAGCCCCGGACAGGGTGAACAGCCCCAGCATTTT,CASSPGQGEQPQHF,TRBD1,TRBJ1-5,TRBV19,.
TGTGCCAGCAGCCAACCGGGGACAGCCCAAGAGACCCAGTACTTC,CASSQPGTAQETQYF,TRBD1,TRBJ2-5,TRBV4-2,.
TGTGCCAGCAGCTTCAGGACAGGGGTCTACGAGCAGTACTTC,CASSFRTGVYEQYF,TRBD1,TRBJ2-7,TRBV7-9,once
TGTGCCAGCAGTGAAGCGGTGGGACTAATCTACAATGAGCAGTTCTTC,CASSEAVGLIYNEQFF,TRBD2,TRBJ2-1,TRBV6-1,.
TGTGCCAGCAGCTTTGGGACAGGGAGCTCACCCCTCCACTTT,CASSFGTGSSPLHF,TRBD1,TRBJ1-6,TRBV5-8,.
TGTGCCAGCAGCAGTCAGGGAATTATCCAAGAGACCCAGTACTTC,CASSSQGIIQETQYF,.,TRBJ2-5,TRBV7-9,.
TGTGCCAGCAGTCAAATAGCGGGAGTGTCGGTTAATGAGCAGTTCTTC,CASSQIAGVSVNEQFF,TRBD2,TRBJ2-1,TRBV27,.
TGCGCCAGCAGCTTCACTGACAGGGGGGTAATGAACACTGAAGCTTTCTTT,CASSFTDRGVMNTEAFF,TRBD1,TRBJ1-1,TRBV5-1,.
TGTGCCAGCAGTTACAGCCGGGACAGGGGGTTTGTGACCCAGTACTTC,CASSYSRDRGFVTQYF,TRBD1,TRBJ2-5,TRBV6-5,.
TGTGCCAGCAGTTTATTTCCGGGATCCAATTCACCCCTCCACTTT,CASSLFPGSNSPLHF,.,TRBJ1-6,TRBV27,few
TGTGCCAGCGGGGAGGGTCAGCCCCAGCATTTT,CASGEGQPQHF,.,TRBJ1-5,TRBV28,.
TGTGCCAGCAGCTTAAGGGGCCCGCAGGTTGGAAACACCATATATTTT,CASSLRGPQVGNTIYF,.,TRBJ1-3,TRBV7-3,.
TGTGCCAGCTCACCAGGGGAGGAGCAGTTCTTC,CASSPGEEQFF,.,TRBJ2-1,TRBV18,.
TGCAGCGTTGGGGAGGGCCGGAATAATTCACCCCTCCACTTT,CSVGEGRNNSPLHF,.,TRBJ1-6,TRBV29-1,.
TGTGCTAGTGGTTTCTTGACAGGGGCGAACACCGGGGAGCTGTTTTTT,CASGFLTGANTGELFF,TRBD1,TRBJ2-2,TRBV12-5,.
TGTGCCATCAGCTCACAGGGGGCCGATGAAAAACTGTTTTTT,CAISSQGADEKLFF,TRBD1,TRBJ1-4,TRBV10-3,.
TGTGCCAGCACCGTCCGAGAGGGTTCTACTTCACCCCTCCACTTT,CASTVREGSTSPLHF,.,TRBJ1-6,TRBV6-5,.
TGTGCCAGTAGACCCACGGTAACTAATTCACCCCTCCACTTT,CASRPTVTNSPLHF,.,TRBJ1-6,TRBV19,.
TGCGCCAGCAGCTTGGTATCGGGACAGGGCCACGAGCAGTACTTC,CASSLVSGQGHEQYF,TRBD1,TRBJ2-7,TRBV5-1,.
TGTGCCAGCAGTTGGGGACAGGGGGCTCTGGAGACCCAGTACTTC,CASSWGQGALETQYF,TRBD1,TRBJ2-5,TRBV6-2/TRBV6-3,few
TGTGCCAGCAGCAGGGTTTTTGTAAAAACTGAAGCTTTCTTT,CASSRVFVKTEAFF,.,TRBJ1-1,TRBV6-6,.
TGTGCCAGCAGAATCGGACTAGCGGGAGGGATAGGGGAGCTGTTTTTT,CASRIGLAGGIGELFF,TRBD2,TRBJ2-2,TRBV7-6,.
TGTGCCAGCAGTCTGACTTTGAACACTGAAGCTTTCTTT,CASSLTLNTEAFF,.,TRBJ1-1,TRBV6-2/TRBV6-3,.
TGTGCCAGCAGTTACGGTCTACGCCGTGAAAAACTGTTTTTT,CASSYGLRREKLFF,.,TRBJ1-4,TRBV6-2/TRBV6-3,.
TGTGCCAGCAGTGACCCGGGGTCTGAAAAACTGTTTTTT,CASSDPGSEKLFF,.,TRBJ1-4,TRBV6-1,.
TGTGCCAGCAGCTCGGGCCTTGGAGGGATGAACACTGAAGCTTTCTTT,CASSSGLGGMNTEAFF,.,TRBJ1-1,TRBV7-9,.
TGTGCCAGCAGTTGGGACTGGAAAGAGACCCAGTACTTC,CASSWDWKETQYF,.,TRBJ2-5,TRBV28,few
TGTGCCAGCGGGACAGGGGATCAGCCCCAGCATTTT,CASGTGDQPQHF,TRBD1,TRBJ1-5,TRBV6-6,.
TGTGCCAGCAGCTTAGGGGGGGGCTACGAGCAGTACTTC,CASSLGGGYEQYF,TRBD2,TRBJ2-7,TRBV7-7,.
TGTGCCAGCAGCCATCGCGGTACCCTAAACAATGAGCAGTTCTTC,CASSHRGTLNNEQFF,.,TRBJ2-1,TRBV3-1/TRBV3-2,.
TGTGCCAGCAGCTTAGCCGGGGATGGCCCCCAAGCGACCCAGTACTTC,CASSLAGDGPQATQYF,.,TRBJ2-5,TRBV13,.
TGTGCCAGCAGTTACTCTGCGGACAGGTTCGGCGAGCAGTACTTC,CASSYSADRFGEQYF,TRBD1,TRBJ2-7,TRBV6-5,.
TGTGCCAGTAGATCCCCCAGCGGGAGTAGTGAGCAGTTCTTC,CASRSPSGSSEQFF,TRBD2,TRBJ2-1,TRBV19,.
TGTGCCAGTAGCCGGGACAGTAACACCGGGGAGCTGTTTTTT,CASSRDSNTGELFF,TRBD1,TRBJ2-2,TRBV19,.
TGTGCCAGCAGCTTACAGGGGTACCAAGAGACCCAGTACTTC,CASSLQGYQETQYF,.,TRBJ2-5,TRBV7-8,.
TGTGCCAGCAGTTTCGGGACTAGCTTCGAGACCCAGTACTTC,CASSFGTSFETQYF,TRBD2,TRBJ2-5,TRBV28,.